This record covers a single T cell receptor (beta chain). Indicated time point: pretreatment peripheral blood. The method was immunoSEQ multiplex PCR; TCRdb's version includes in-frame clones alone and lacks a portion of them. This table has 50,000 or so clones, just over 85% appearing once. The data were obtained in a study of PD-L1 blockade in urothelial cancer. Study summary: A median approximately 150,000 T cells were found in blood samples.

The germline gives CDR1 SGHTA, CDR2 FQGNSA. V was pared by 2 bases and J by 1 base, with 14 bases between. CDR3 length equals 16 residues. Sequenced material: PBMCs, taken around atezolizumab (anti-PD-L1) treatment. The TCR was taken from a man aged 55 to 70 with urothelial cancer. The rearrangement uses TRBV7-2 and TRBJ1-1; D is uncertain. DNA of the CDR3: TGTGCCAGCAGCTTACGTCGGGTGTCGGGGAACACTGAAGCTTTCTTT. Its protein product is CASSLRRVSGNTEAFF.